The rows below give T cell receptor beta chains drawn from one sample of a study of OX40 agonist ivuxolimab in advanced cancers. Data came from immunoSEQ multiplex PCR; TCRdb stores just in-frame clones and leaves some out. There are about 42,000 clones in the sample; 75% to 90% occur only once, and about 12% lies in the top ten. The sample was CD4+ or CD8+ T cells sorted from blood, taken in a trial of the OX40 agonist ivuxolimab. These receptors all stem from an adult with an advanced solid tumor such as melanoma, head and neck, liver or kidney cancer. Each CDR3 is given with its conserved first and last residue. Fields, in order: CDR3 protein, CDR3 DNA, V gene, clone size, D gene, J gene. The D gene is left open where the match is weak. Clone size is given for some rows only: seen once, a few or many times, or a class if the clone is expanded.

CDR3aa: CASSRSTGSYEQYF; CDR3nt: TGCGCCAGCAGTCGAAGTACAGGGTCCTACGAGCAGTACTTC; v_gene: TRBV5-1; abundance: NA; d_gene: NA; j_gene: TRBJ2-7
CDR3aa: CASTPRGRYEQYF; CDR3nt: TGTGCCAGCACCCCGCGAGGCCGCTACGAGCAGTACTTC; v_gene: TRBV7-8; abundance: NA; d_gene: NA; j_gene: TRBJ2-7
CDR3aa: CASSSTRNNEQFF; CDR3nt: TGTGCCAGCAGCAGTACTCGGAACAATGAGCAGTTCTTC; v_gene: TRBV5-4; abundance: NA; d_gene: NA; j_gene: TRBJ2-1
CDR3aa: CASSRTDGSNQPQHF; CDR3nt: TGTGCCAGCAGCCGAACCGACGGTAGCAATCAGCCCCAGCATTTT; v_gene: TRBV7-9; abundance: NA; d_gene: NA; j_gene: TRBJ1-5
CDR3aa: CASSSGLAYSYEQYF; CDR3nt: TGTGCCAGCAGTTCGGGACTAGCGTACTCCTACGAGCAGTACTTC; v_gene: TRBV28; abundance: NA; d_gene: TRBD2; j_gene: TRBJ2-7
CDR3aa: CASSLVLRGEEFF; CDR3nt: TGTGCCAGCAGCTTAGTGTTGAGGGGGGAGGAGTTCTTC; v_gene: TRBV11-2; abundance: NA; d_gene: NA; j_gene: TRBJ2-1
CDR3aa: CASMRGDGREQYF; CDR3nt: TGTGCCAGCATGAGAGGGGATGGGCGCGAGCAGTACTTC; v_gene: TRBV27; abundance: once; d_gene: NA; j_gene: TRBJ2-7
CDR3aa: CASSTTGTENTEAFF; CDR3nt: TGTGCCAGCAGCACGACCGGGACAGAAAACACTGAAGCTTTCTTT; v_gene: TRBV9; abundance: NA; d_gene: TRBD1; j_gene: TRBJ1-1
CDR3aa: CASRGTTGPHF; CDR3nt: TGTGCCAGCAGGGGGACGACAGGCCCCCACTTC; v_gene: TRBV6-5; abundance: NA; d_gene: NA; j_gene: TRBJ2-7
CDR3aa: CASSSLAGGSGVDNEQFF; CDR3nt: TGTGCCAGCAGCTCGTTAGCGGGGGGCAGCGGAGTGGACAATGAGCAGTTCTTC; v_gene: TRBV5-4; abundance: NA; d_gene: TRBD2; j_gene: TRBJ2-1
CDR3aa: CASSLETGPANYGYTF; CDR3nt: TGTGCCAGCAGCTTAGAAACAGGCCCAGCTAACTATGGCTACACCTTC; v_gene: TRBV13; abundance: NA; d_gene: NA; j_gene: TRBJ1-2
CDR3aa: CASSHLLGEPNTGELFF; CDR3nt: TGCGCCAGCAGCCACCTTCTCGGGGAACCGAACACCGGGGAGCTGTTTTTT; v_gene: TRBV4-3; abundance: medium-sized; d_gene: NA; j_gene: TRBJ2-2
CDR3aa: CASSSGVFGNTIYF; CDR3nt: TGTGCCAGCAGTTCAGGGGTATTCGGAAACACCATATATTTT; v_gene: TRBV2; abundance: NA; d_gene: NA; j_gene: TRBJ1-3
CDR3aa: CASSLSGPWGYFGNEQFF; CDR3nt: TGTGCCAGCAGTCTCTCCGGGCCCTGGGGATACTTTGGCAATGAGCAGTTCTTC; v_gene: TRBV27; abundance: NA; d_gene: NA; j_gene: TRBJ2-1
CDR3aa: CASRFKQNSNQPQHF; CDR3nt: TGTGCCAGCCGATTCAAACAAAATAGCAATCAGCCCCAGCATTTT; v_gene: TRBV28; abundance: NA; d_gene: NA; j_gene: TRBJ1-5
CDR3aa: CASSPVGGNVLFF; CDR3nt: TGTGCCAGCAGCCCGGTGGGGGGTAACGTCCTGTTTTTT; v_gene: TRBV9; abundance: once; d_gene: NA; j_gene: TRBJ1-4
CDR3aa: CASSPPTSTDTQYF; CDR3nt: TGTGCCAGCAGTCCACCCACAAGTACAGATACGCAGTATTTT; v_gene: TRBV27; abundance: NA; d_gene: NA; j_gene: TRBJ2-3
CDR3aa: CASRDRGEDNEQFF; CDR3nt: TGTGCCAGCAGAGATCGGGGGGAGGACAATGAGCAGTTCTTC; v_gene: TRBV6-4; abundance: NA; d_gene: TRBD2; j_gene: TRBJ2-1
CDR3aa: CALWAVPSGKSYEQYF; CDR3nt: TGTGCCCTATGGGCTGTCCCGTCGGGGAAATCCTACGAGCAGTACTTC; v_gene: TRBV28; abundance: NA; d_gene: NA; j_gene: TRBJ2-7
CDR3aa: CASSPGGTGYEQYF; CDR3nt: TGTGCCAGCAGCCCAGGGGGGACAGGCTACGAGCAGTACTTC; v_gene: TRBV27; abundance: once; d_gene: TRBD1; j_gene: TRBJ2-7
CDR3aa: CASSQEPRETQYF; CDR3nt: TGCGCCAGCAGCCAAGAGCCCCGGGAGACCCAGTACTTC; v_gene: TRBV4-1; abundance: NA; d_gene: NA; j_gene: TRBJ2-5
CDR3aa: CASSSPNSGVSTDTQYF; CDR3nt: TGTGCCAGCAGCTCGCCTAATAGCGGGGTTAGCACAGATACGCAGTATTTT; v_gene: TRBV11-2; abundance: NA; d_gene: TRBD2; j_gene: TRBJ2-3
CDR3aa: CASSDRGPEAFF; CDR3nt: TGTGCCAGCAGTGACAGGGGGCCTGAAGCTTTCTTT; v_gene: TRBV2; abundance: NA; d_gene: TRBD1; j_gene: TRBJ1-1
CDR3aa: CASSLGGGAAYEQYF; CDR3nt: TGTGCCAGCAGTTTAGGCGGGGGGGCCGCTTACGAGCAGTACTTC; v_gene: TRBV27; abundance: NA; d_gene: TRBD2; j_gene: TRBJ2-7
CDR3aa: CASSLSVIGNSPLHF; CDR3nt: TGTGCCAGCAGTTTATCGGTGATCGGTAATTCACCCCTCCACTTT; v_gene: TRBV27; abundance: NA; d_gene: NA; j_gene: TRBJ1-6
CDR3aa: CASSFVTDYNEQFF; CDR3nt: TGTGCCAGCAGCTTTGTCACCGACTACAATGAGCAGTTCTTC; v_gene: TRBV13; abundance: NA; d_gene: NA; j_gene: TRBJ2-1
CDR3aa: CASSLGSGAEAFF; CDR3nt: TGTGCCAGCAGCTTAGGGAGCGGGGCTGAAGCTTTCTTT; v_gene: TRBV7-9; abundance: NA; d_gene: NA; j_gene: TRBJ1-1
CDR3aa: CASSLPFHRTATSPGELFF; CDR3nt: TGTGCCAGCAGCCTACCCTTTCATCGGACAGCAACTAGCCCCGGGGAGCTGTTTTTT; v_gene: TRBV13; abundance: NA; d_gene: NA; j_gene: TRBJ2-2
CDR3aa: CASSPRQGKYTEAFF; CDR3nt: TGTGCCAGCAGCCCCCGACAGGGGAAGTACACTGAAGCTTTCTTT; v_gene: TRBV7-9; abundance: NA; d_gene: TRBD1; j_gene: TRBJ1-1
CDR3aa: CASGIYSTEAFF; CDR3nt: TGTGCCAGCGGGATTTACAGCACTGAAGCTTTCTTT; v_gene: TRBV7-2; abundance: NA; d_gene: NA; j_gene: TRBJ1-1
CDR3aa: CASTPSPSRGYEQYF; CDR3nt: TGTGCCAGCACCCCATCCCCCTCAAGAGGCTACGAGCAGTACTTC; v_gene: TRBV11-2; abundance: NA; d_gene: NA; j_gene: TRBJ2-7
CDR3aa: CASSWDRALNIDGYTF; CDR3nt: TGTGCCAGCAGTTGGGACAGGGCCCTCAATATCGATGGCTACACCTTC; v_gene: TRBV6-5; abundance: NA; d_gene: TRBD1; j_gene: TRBJ1-2
CDR3aa: CATSSQGYDQPQHF; CDR3nt: TGTGCCACCAGCAGTCAGGGATACGATCAGCCCCAGCATTTT; v_gene: TRBV15; abundance: NA; d_gene: NA; j_gene: TRBJ1-5
CDR3aa: CASSPPGGSLDYGYTF; CDR3nt: TGTGCCAGCAGCCCGCCGGGGGGGTCACTGGACTATGGCTACACCTTC; v_gene: TRBV5-4; abundance: many; d_gene: NA; j_gene: TRBJ1-2
CDR3aa: CASRPPRGSQETQYF; CDR3nt: TGTGCCAGCAGGCCCCCTAGGGGCAGTCAAGAGACCCAGTACTTC; v_gene: TRBV28; abundance: NA; d_gene: NA; j_gene: TRBJ2-5
CDR3aa: CATRGRTGNTIYF; CDR3nt: TGTGCCACCAGAGGCAGAACTGGAAACACCATATATTTT; v_gene: TRBV15; abundance: NA; d_gene: NA; j_gene: TRBJ1-3
CDR3aa: CASPGQGRGNTIYF; CDR3nt: TGTGCCAGTCCGGGACAGGGGCGTGGAAACACCATATATTTT; v_gene: TRBV7-9; abundance: NA; d_gene: TRBD1; j_gene: TRBJ1-3
CDR3aa: CASSHGPDYREQYF; CDR3nt: TGTGCCAGCAGCCACGGCCCGGACTACCGGGAGCAGTACTTC; v_gene: TRBV7-2; abundance: NA; d_gene: NA; j_gene: TRBJ2-7
CDR3aa: CASSQDGRYNEQFF; CDR3nt: TGCGCCAGCAGCCAAGATGGGCGGTACAATGAGCAGTTCTTC; v_gene: TRBV4-1; abundance: NA; d_gene: NA; j_gene: TRBJ2-1
CDR3aa: CASSQVRTGADTEAFF; CDR3nt: TGTGCCAGCAGCCAAGTAAGGACAGGGGCGGACACTGAAGCTTTCTTT; v_gene: TRBV4-2; abundance: NA; d_gene: TRBD1; j_gene: TRBJ1-1
CDR3aa: CASSPGTNTGELFF; CDR3nt: TGCGCCAGCAGCCCCGGGACCAACACCGGGGAGCTGTTTTTT; v_gene: TRBV4-3; abundance: once; d_gene: NA; j_gene: TRBJ2-2
CDR3aa: CASSFGGSEQFF; CDR3nt: TGTGCCAGCAGTTTTGGGGGGTCAGAGCAGTTCTTC; v_gene: TRBV27; abundance: NA; d_gene: NA; j_gene: TRBJ2-1
CDR3aa: CASSSRSRDEQETQYF; CDR3nt: TGTGCCAGCAGCTCCAGATCCCGGGACGAACAAGAGACCCAGTACTTC; v_gene: TRBV11-2; abundance: NA; d_gene: NA; j_gene: TRBJ2-5
CDR3aa: CASSPGLAGVRNEQFF; CDR3nt: TGCGCCAGCAGCCCCGGACTAGCGGGAGTCCGCAATGAGCAGTTCTTC; v_gene: TRBV4-1; abundance: NA; d_gene: TRBD2; j_gene: TRBJ2-1
CDR3aa: CASSDLGQGAWGYTF; CDR3nt: TGTGCCAGCAGTGACTTGGGACAGGGGGCGTGGGGCTACACCTTC; v_gene: TRBV2; abundance: NA; d_gene: TRBD1; j_gene: TRBJ1-2
CDR3aa: CASSFSSQNTEAFF; CDR3nt: TGTGCCAGCAGTTTTAGCAGCCAGAACACTGAAGCTTTCTTT; v_gene: TRBV27; abundance: NA; d_gene: NA; j_gene: TRBJ1-1
CDR3aa: CASSWTSGSEEQFF; CDR3nt: TGTGCCAGCAGCTGGACTAGCGGGAGTGAGGAGCAGTTCTTC; v_gene: TRBV7-2; abundance: NA; d_gene: TRBD2; j_gene: TRBJ2-1
CDR3aa: CASSRLGPDTEAFF; CDR3nt: TGTGCCAGCAGTCGGTTAGGCCCTGACACTGAAGCTTTCTTT; v_gene: TRBV27; abundance: NA; d_gene: NA; j_gene: TRBJ1-1
CDR3aa: CASRTGGEPSYNEQFF; CDR3nt: TGTGCCAGCAGGACCGGGGGCGAACCTTCCTACAATGAGCAGTTCTTC; v_gene: TRBV7-2; abundance: NA; d_gene: NA; j_gene: TRBJ2-1
CDR3aa: CASSLGGAPRPGELFF; CDR3nt: TGTGCCAGCAGCTTAGGTGGAGCCCCTCGGCCCGGGGAGCTGTTTTTT; v_gene: TRBV7-6; abundance: NA; d_gene: NA; j_gene: TRBJ2-2
CDR3aa: CSATHTDTQYF; CDR3nt: TGCAGTGCTACCCACACAGATACGCAGTATTTT; v_gene: TRBV20-1; abundance: NA; d_gene: NA; j_gene: TRBJ2-3
CDR3aa: CASSPRDRGKDEQYF; CDR3nt: TGCGCCAGCAGCCCCCGGGACAGGGGAAAGGACGAGCAGTACTTC; v_gene: TRBV4-1; abundance: NA; d_gene: TRBD1; j_gene: TRBJ2-7
CDR3aa: CASRTGFYGYTF; CDR3nt: TGTGCCAGCAGGACAGGGTTCTATGGCTACACCTTC; v_gene: TRBV27; abundance: once; d_gene: TRBD1; j_gene: TRBJ1-2
CDR3aa: CASSLEAGKSPLYNEQFF; CDR3nt: TGTGCCAGCAGCTTAGAAGCAGGTAAAAGTCCGCTGTACAATGAGCAGTTCTTC; v_gene: TRBV7-8; abundance: NA; d_gene: NA; j_gene: TRBJ2-1